Listed below are T cell receptor beta chains from one sample, sequenced in a study of T cell changes during pregnancy in multiple sclerosis. Measured with immunoSEQ multiplex PCR; TCRdb has only the in-frame clones, and not every one. The sample lists 40,000 to 60,000 clones; over 90% were seen once. The sample in question was peripheral blood, obtained after pregnancy. These receptors were collected from a female donor with multiple sclerosis, enrolled in a pregnancy study. The CDR3 runs from the conserved cysteine through the conserved F or W. D genes are given only for firm matches. The size field is filled for only some rows; it gives once, few, many or a size class.

len,j_gene,v_gene,abundance,d_gene,CDR3nt,CDR3aa
14,TRBJ2-7,TRBV7-8,NA,NA,TGTGCCAGCAGCTTAGCTGACCTAGCTGGCGAGCAGTACTTC,CASSLADLAGEQYF
16,TRBJ1-5,TRBV4-1,NA,TRBD1,TGCGCCAGCAGCCCCCAGCAGACAGGGGATTATCAGCCCCAGCATTTT,CASSPQQTGDYQPQHF
17,TRBJ1-2,TRBV7-9,NA,NA,TGTGCCAGCAGCACACCGATCGGCGGGGTGAATAACTATGGCTACACCTTC,CASSTPIGGVNNYGYTF
15,TRBJ1-2,TRBV19,NA,TRBD1,TGTGCCAGTAGTTCCCCGGGACAGGTTCTTTATGGCTACACCTTC,CASSSPGQVLYGYTF
13,TRBJ1-2,TRBV30,once,NA,TGTGCCTGGAGTGAATCAGCAGGGTATGGCTACACCTTC,CAWSESAGYGYTF
19,TRBJ2-5,TRBV16,NA,TRBD2,TGTGCCAGCAGCAAAATAGTGACTAGCGGGGCCCTCCAACAAGAGACCCAGTACTTC,CASSKIVTSGALQQETQYF
15,TRBJ2-4,TRBV14,NA,NA,TGTGCCAGCAGCTCCGAAACAGGGAGCGGAGGCATTCAGTACTTC,CASSSETGSGGIQYF
16,TRBJ1-3,TRBV14,NA,NA,TGTGCCAGCAGCCAAGGTCGACTGAGCTCTGGAAACACCATATATTTT,CASSQGRLSSGNTIYF
14,TRBJ1-1,TRBV9,NA,NA,TGTGCCAGCAGCGTAGTGGGAGGGGAGGCTGAAGCTTTCTTT,CASSVVGGEAEAFF
15,TRBJ1-1,TRBV18,NA,NA,TGTGCCAGCTCCCGACTGGACAGCCGGAACACTGAAGCTTTCTTT,CASSRLDSRNTEAFF
15,TRBJ1-2,TRBV15,once,NA,TGTGCCACCAGCGCGGGACTGGAGTCTAACTATGGCTACACCTTC,CATSAGLESNYGYTF
16,TRBJ1-5,TRBV15,NA,NA,TGTGCCACCAGCAGAGAACGTGACAATAATAGGCAGCCCCAGCATTTT,CATSRERDNNRQPQHF
14,TRBJ2-1,TRBV7-9,once,NA,TGTGCCAGCAGCTACCCCAGGGACAACAATGAGCAGTTCTTC,CASSYPRDNNEQFF
14,TRBJ2-3,TRBV19,NA,TRBD2,TGTGCCAGTAGTATACCCGGGGGGGCAGATACGCAGTATTTT,CASSIPGGADTQYF
15,TRBJ2-7,TRBV5-4,NA,TRBD1,TGTGCCAGCAGTCCTCGGGACAGGGGTTCCTACGAGCAGTACTTC,CASSPRDRGSYEQYF
17,TRBJ2-5,TRBV15,NA,TRBD2,TGTGCCACCAGTATGACTAGCGGGTTAGGCCACCAAGAGACCCAGTACTTC,CATSMTSGLGHQETQYF
15,TRBJ1-1,TRBV11-2,NA,TRBD1,TGTGCCAGCAGCTTAGGGGACAGGGGGTACACTGAAGCTTTCTTT,CASSLGDRGYTEAFF
16,TRBJ1-4,TRBV13,NA,NA,TGTGCCAGCAGCTCCGGGAGGGGGTCAACTAATGAAAAACTGTTTTTT,CASSSGRGSTNEKLFF
16,TRBJ2-7,TRBV5-1,once,TRBD1,TGCGCCAGCAGCTTCCCTCCCGGGACAGGGGTATACGAGCAGTACTTC,CASSFPPGTGVYEQYF
15,TRBJ2-2,TRBV7-8,NA,TRBD2,TGTGCCAGCAGCCCAGCGGGGGGTATTACCGGGGAGCTGTTTTTT,CASSPAGGITGELFF
11,TRBJ2-7,TRBV27,NA,NA,TGTGCCAGCAGTTTCGGCTACGAGCAGTACTTC,CASSFGYEQYF
13,TRBJ2-7,TRBV30,NA,NA,TGTGCCTGGAGTCTCACAGGACCCTACGAGCAGTACTTC,CAWSLTGPYEQYF
13,TRBJ2-3,TRBV7-3,NA,NA,TGTGCCAGCAGCTTAGAGGTCCGGCAGTCGCAGTATTTT,CASSLEVRQSQYF
11,TRBJ2-5,TRBV7-9,NA,NA,TGTGCCAGCAGCTCCCTAGAGACCCAGTACTTC,CASSSLETQYF
16,TRBJ2-1,TRBV7-3,NA,TRBD2,TGTGCCAGCAGCTTATGGGGTAGCGGGGGGGGCAATGAGCAGTTCTTC,CASSLWGSGGGNEQFF
13,TRBJ1-1,TRBV18,NA,TRBD1,TGTGCCAGCTCAGGACAGGGGAACACTGAAGCTTTCTTT,CASSGQGNTEAFF
13,TRBJ2-1,TRBV7-3,NA,NA,TGTGCCAGCAGCACCGACAGGTTGCGGGAGCAGTTCTTC,CASSTDRLREQFF
14,TRBJ1-1,TRBV7-3,once,NA,TGTGCCAGCAGCTTAACGCGGGGCAACACTGAAGCTTTCTTT,CASSLTRGNTEAFF
14,TRBJ1-2,TRBV6-6,NA,TRBD1,TGTGCCAGCCACAGACAGGGGGGCTACTATGGCTACACCTTC,CASHRQGGYYGYTF
13,TRBJ2-2,TRBV29-1,NA,NA,TGCAGCGTTGCCGGGATATTAGGCGGGGAGCTGTTTTTT,CSVAGILGGELFF
13,TRBJ1-1,TRBV25-1,NA,TRBD1,TGTGCCAGCATGAGACAGGGGAACACTGAAGCTTTCTTT,CASMRQGNTEAFF
15,TRBJ1-5,TRBV7-9,NA,NA,TGTGCCAGCAGCTTAAGTCAGGGGAGCAATCAGCCCCAGCATTTT,CASSLSQGSNQPQHF
17,TRBJ2-2,TRBV9,NA,TRBD2,TGTGCCAGCAGCGTAACAGCACTAGCGGCGAACACCGGGGAGCTGTTTTTT,CASSVTALAANTGELFF
16,TRBJ1-5,TRBV6-1,NA,NA,TGTGCCAGCAGTGAAGGGAGCCAGGGTTACAATCAGCCCCAGCATTTT,CASSEGSQGYNQPQHF
15,TRBJ1-2,TRBV11-2,NA,TRBD1,TGTGCCAGCAGCCTTTCGGGACAGCATAACTATGGCTACACCTTC,CASSLSGQHNYGYTF
14,TRBJ1-4,TRBV27,NA,NA,TGTGCCAGCAGTTTACGGGTCCTCGGGGAAAAACTGTTTTTT,CASSLRVLGEKLFF
13,TRBJ2-7,TRBV5-1,NA,TRBD2,TGCGCCAGTGCGCGGGGGGCGATGTACGAGCAGTACTTC,CASARGAMYEQYF
14,TRBJ2-7,TRBV19,NA,NA,TGTGCCAGTAGTATATTAGCAGAGTCCTACGAGCAGTACTTC,CASSILAESYEQYF